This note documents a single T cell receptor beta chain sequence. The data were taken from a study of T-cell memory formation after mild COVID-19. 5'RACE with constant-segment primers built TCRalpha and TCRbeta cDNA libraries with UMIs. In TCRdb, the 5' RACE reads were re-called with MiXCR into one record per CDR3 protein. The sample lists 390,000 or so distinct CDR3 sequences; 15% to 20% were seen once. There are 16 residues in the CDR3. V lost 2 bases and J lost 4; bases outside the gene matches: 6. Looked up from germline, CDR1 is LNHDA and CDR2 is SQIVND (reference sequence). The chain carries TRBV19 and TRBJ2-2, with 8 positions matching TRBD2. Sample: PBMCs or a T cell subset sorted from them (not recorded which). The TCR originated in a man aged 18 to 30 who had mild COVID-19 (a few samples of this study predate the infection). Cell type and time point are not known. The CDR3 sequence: CASSIFGLAGTGELFF. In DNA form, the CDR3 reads TGTGCCAGTAGTATATTCGGACTAGCCGGCACCGGGGAGCTGTTTTTT.